The clone carrying this T cell receptor (beta chain) has a count of ten or more. Antigen: not known. The data were taken from a study of molecular identifiers for immune sequencing clone quantification. Study results and caveats: For highly expanded clones, sizes could be underestimated when identical TCR molecules share a barcode.

Between the trimmed V and J ends, which lost 0 bases and 3 bases, there was a span of 7 bases. CDR1 is SGHRS, CDR2 YFSETQ, per germline. CDR3 length equals 13 residues. One entry per CDR3 protein results from TCRdb running MiXCR on the PCR reads. Seen here are more than 250,000 distinct CDR3 sequences, about 20% observed once, and the top ten hold roughly 0.8%. The chain carries TRBV5-1 and TRBJ2-7; the D is unclear. Sequenced sample: naive CD8+ T cells from blood, with Jurkat cell RNA spiked in. The subset is: FACS-sorted CD8+CD4-CCR7+CD45RA+ naive T cells. The TCR comes from a human donor in good health. Some libraries in this study had Jurkat cell RNA spiked in. The CDR3: CASSLEIDYEQYF. CDR3 DNA: TGCGCCAGCAGCTTGGAAATCGACTACGAGCAGTACTTC.